The text below deals with one TCR beta chain. Its antigen is currently unknown. This entry comes from a study of cytomegalovirus exposure and HLA in healthy donors. Study at large: Researchers previously reported finding about 110 million unique TCR beta sequences from roughly 200 million T cells. Whole-study findings and limits: Later analysis found that TCR beta chains associated with HLA were more clonally expanded than other, equally common chains.

CDR1 and CDR2 (germline): SGHTA, FQGNSA. The CDR3 is made up of 14 amino acids. V was shortened by 1 base and J by 4 bases, with 7 bases between the two germline ends. Vbeta (60) and Jbeta (13) primers were used in the PCR. Libraries were prepared by immunoSEQ multiplex PCR; TCRdb keeps only in-frame clonotypes and omits some of them. This table has 80,000 to 95,000 clones, less than 65% appearing once. When sampled, the donors appeared nominally healthy, though they likely had unrecorded immune exposures. Input material: PBMCs. This clonotype was sampled from a woman younger than 45 in good health and CMV-seronegative. This sequence joins TRBV7-2 and TRBJ1-4, with D uncertain. Here the CDR3 reads CASSLGTYNEKLFF. CDR3 coding DNA: TGTGCCAGCAGCTTAGGGACTTATAATGAAAAACTGTTTTTT. The entire variable domain, with the rest obtained from reference TRBV7-2 and TRBJ1-4, is as follows: GAGVSQSPSNKVTEKGKDVELRCDPISGHTALYWYRQSLGQGLEFLIYFQGNSAPDKSGLPSDRFSAERTGGSVSTLTIQRTQQEDSAVYLCASSLGTYNEKLFFGSGTQLSVL.